The rows below give T cell receptor beta chains drawn from one sample of a study of Graves' ophthalmopathy and Graves' hyperthyroidism. TCRdb re-derived calls from the multiplex PCR reads in MiXCR, one entry per CDR3 protein. Of around 1,200,000 distinct CDR3 sequences in the sample, roughly 35% were seen once. Input material: peripheral blood or thyroid tissue (not recorded which). These receptors were collected from an adult man with Graves' hyperthyroidism. CDR3s include the opening cysteine and the closing phenylalanine or tryptophan. The D gene is left open where the match is weak. Expanded clones are given a class, and other clones once, few, many or no size at all.

V gene	clone size	D gene	J gene	CDR3 DNA	CDR3 protein
TRBV20-1	many	TRBD2	TRBJ2-5	TGCAGTGCTAGAGATTTTGGGGGACTAGCCGCAGAGACCCAGTACTTC	CSARDFGGLAAETQYF
TRBV27	NA	TRBD1	TRBJ2-2	TGTGCCAGCAGTGTAGCCGGGACAGGGAAGGTCGGGGAGCTGTTTTTT	CASSVAGTGKVGELFF
TRBV11-1	many	NA	TRBJ1-4	TGTGCCAGCAGCTCTCGACAGGATTATGGGAAACTGTTTTTT	CASSSRQDYGKLFF
TRBV11-2	many	NA	TRBJ1-1	TGTGCCAGCAGCTTTACCCAAACAGGGCCCACTGAAGCTTTCTTT	CASSFTQTGPTEAFF
TRBV6-5	few	NA	TRBJ2-5	TGTGCCAGCAGTTACGGGGGGACCCAAGAGACCCAGTACTTC	CASSYGGTQETQYF
TRBV7-2	many	NA	TRBJ1-2	TGTGCCAGCAGCCCTCGCTCCCAGACTAACTATGGCTACACCTTC	CASSPRSQTNYGYTF
TRBV12-3/TRBV12-4	NA	NA	TRBJ1-2	TGTGCCAGCTCCCGGGGTCTGACGGATGGCTACACCTTC	CASSRGLTDGYTF
TRBV2	NA	NA	TRBJ1-5	TGTGCCTGGAGTGTTAGGGGAAGAGGTCAGCCCCAGCATTTT	CAWSVRGRGQPQHF
TRBV20-1	many	NA	TRBJ1-5	TGCAGTGCTACGGCCGGACAGTCTGAGCCCCAGCATTTT	CSATAGQSEPQHF
TRBV5-1	many	NA	TRBJ1-5	TGCGCCAGCAGCTTGCAGGGAGAGAGCAATCAGCCCCAGCATTTT	CASSLQGESNQPQHF
TRBV7-9	many	TRBD1	TRBJ2-7	TGTGCCAGCAGCCCTCCGGACAGGGACTGGGGCGCGTACTTC	CASSPPDRDWGAYF
TRBV12-3/TRBV12-4	NA	NA	TRBJ1-4	TGTGCCAGCAGTCCTTATCGGGCGACTAATGAAAAACTGTTTTTT	CASSPYRATNEKLFF
TRBV12-3/TRBV12-4	few	TRBD2	TRBJ2-5	TGTGCCAGCAGTTTATCGGGTAGCGGGGGGGCAGAGACCCAGTACTTC	CASSLSGSGGAETQYF
TRBV7-2	NA	NA	TRBJ2-7	TGTGCCAGCAGCTTAGCGGGGAGCCAGTACTTC	CASSLAGSQYF
TRBV5-1	NA	NA	TRBJ2-7	TGCGCCAGCAGCTTGGGGGCGGGGGCAACCTACGAGCAGTACTTC	CASSLGAGATYEQYF
TRBV5-1	NA	NA	TRBJ2-3	TGCGCCAGCAGCGTGGGGACGGGGCATACGCAGTATTTT	CASSVGTGHTQYF
TRBV5-6	many	NA	TRBJ2-7	TGTGCCAGCAGCTTACAGGGCCCCGAGCAGTACTTC	CASSLQGPEQYF
TRBV29-1	NA	NA	TRBJ1-4	TGCAGCGTTGTCGGGGGGAACTATGGTGAAAAACTGTTTTTT	CSVVGGNYGEKLFF
TRBV7-3	NA	NA	TRBJ1-3	TGCGCCAGCAGCCAAGGCGTTGACTCTGGAAACACCATATATTTT	CASSQGVDSGNTIYF
TRBV12-3/TRBV12-4	many	NA	TRBJ1-6	TGTGCCAGCAGTTACCGCCGAGGCTCACCCCTCCACTTT	CASSYRRGSPLHF
TRBV7-2	many	TRBD1	TRBJ1-5	TGTGCCAGCAGCTTAGCAGGGGACAGGGTCGGGAATCAGCCCCAGCATTTT	CASSLAGDRVGNQPQHF
TRBV11-2	NA	TRBD1	TRBJ1-2	TGTGCCAGCAGCTTAGATACAGGGGCTCAGCCGTTTAACTATGGCTACACCTTC	CASSLDTGAQPFNYGYTF
TRBV5-1	NA	TRBD1	TRBJ2-7	TGCGCCAGCAGCAACTCCCGGGACAGGGGGCCCTACGAGCAGTACTTC	CASSNSRDRGPYEQYF
TRBV7-9	NA	NA	TRBJ2-7	TGTGCCAGCAACCCGAGGGCGGGCTCCTACGAGCAGTACTTC	CASNPRAGSYEQYF
TRBV29-1	many	TRBD1	TRBJ1-2	TGCAGCGTACCGGGACAGCCGCCGCCGGACTATGGCTACACCTTC	CSVPGQPPPDYGYTF
TRBV15	many	TRBD1	TRBJ1-1	TGTGCCACCAGCAGAGGCCTGGTCCCGGGACAGATGAACACTGAAGCTTTCTTT	CATSRGLVPGQMNTEAFF
TRBV20-1	NA	NA	TRBJ2-1	TGCAGTGCTTGGTTCTCCTACAATGAGCAGTTCTTC	CSAWFSYNEQFF
TRBV7-6	NA	NA	TRBJ1-3	TGTGCCAGCAGCCTGACAGAGGAAGGAGAGACCATATATTTT	CASSLTEEGETIYF
TRBV12-3/TRBV12-4	once	TRBD1	TRBJ1-2	TGTGCCAGCAGTGCTCCCGGGACAGGGGGCCAAAAGGGAGGCTACACCTTC	CASSAPGTGGQKGGYTF
TRBV7-9	NA	TRBD2	TRBJ2-7	TGTGCCAGCAGCAATCAGGGACTAGCGAGATCCTACGAGCAGTACTTC	CASSNQGLARSYEQYF
TRBV5-1	NA	TRBD2	TRBJ2-2	TGCGCCAGCAGCTACGCGGGAGTTACCACCGGGGAGCTGTTTTTT	CASSYAGVTTGELFF
TRBV6-6	NA	TRBD1	TRBJ1-5	TGTGCCAGCCGCTCTACTGACAGGGGAGGACAGCCCCAGCATTTT	CASRSTDRGGQPQHF
TRBV9	NA	NA	TRBJ2-3	TGTGCCTGCAGCGTACAGGAAAATACGCAGTATTTT	CACSVQENTQYF
TRBV14	NA	NA	TRBJ1-2	TGTGCCAGCAGCCAAATATCGCGGGGTGGTGGCTACACCTTC	CASSQISRGGGYTF
TRBV7-9	NA	NA	TRBJ1-5	TGTGCCAGCAGCTTAACCCCACAGGTGAGGGGCTATAGCAATCAGCCCCAGCATTTT	CASSLTPQVRGYSNQPQHF
TRBV9	NA	TRBD2	TRBJ2-5	TGTGCCAGCAGCGTCCCCGGGGGGGGGTTTCAAGAGACCCAGTACTTC	CASSVPGGGFQETQYF
TRBV5-8	NA	NA	TRBJ1-5	TGTGCCAGCAGCTTGGCAATTACAGGTCCGAATCAGCCCCAGCATTTT	CASSLAITGPNQPQHF
TRBV29-1	NA	NA	TRBJ1-2	TGCAGCGTTGTGCGGGGGAGGTATGGCTACACCTTC	CSVVRGRYGYTF
TRBV4-1	few	NA	TRBJ1-5	TGCGCCAGCAGCCAAGAATCGGGGGGTCAGCCCCAGCATTTT	CASSQESGGQPQHF
TRBV2	NA	TRBD2	TRBJ2-6	TGTGCCAGCAGTGAAGCGGGCGGGGGGGCCTACGTCCTGACTTTC	CASSEAGGGAYVLTF
TRBV7-9	many	NA	TRBJ1-4	TGTGCCAGCAGCTTAGTCGGAACTAATGAAAAACTGTTTTTT	CASSLVGTNEKLFF
TRBV25-1	many	NA	TRBJ2-5	TGTGCCAGCAGTCCCGGGTCCGGAACCTACCAAGAGACCCAGTACTTC	CASSPGSGTYQETQYF
TRBV9	NA	TRBD2	TRBJ2-7	TGTGCCAGCAGCCTCGGGGGGGGAGGTCGCCACGAGCAGTACTTC	CASSLGGGGRHEQYF
TRBV25-1	NA	TRBD1	TRBJ1-2	TGTGCCAGCCGCCCTGAGGGGGCCCGGGATAATGGCTACACCTTC	CASRPEGARDNGYTF
TRBV14	many	NA	TRBJ1-1	TGTGCCAGCAGCCAACTAAACCCGGGACGGAGGGGCAACACTGAAGCTTTCTTT	CASSQLNPGRRGNTEAFF
TRBV10-3	few	NA	TRBJ1-3	TGTGCCAGCAGTTACGAAGGGACTGGAAACACCATATATTTT	CASSYEGTGNTIYF
TRBV7-9	NA	NA	TRBJ1-1	TGTGCCAGCAGCTTATATGGTCCCGTCAAATCAGAAGCTTTCTTT	CASSLYGPVKSEAFF
TRBV7-9	many	NA	TRBJ2-1	TGTGCCAGCAGCTTAGTGCGCGATGAGCAGTTCTTC	CASSLVRDEQFF
TRBV6-1	few	TRBD1	TRBJ2-5	TGTGCCAACTTGGGACAGGGAACGATCAGGGGGGAGACCCAGTACTTC	CANLGQGTIRGETQYF
TRBV29-1	once	NA	TRBJ1-2	TGCAGCGTCCCCGCTAGCGGGGTAGGAGGCTACACCTTC	CSVPASGVGGYTF
TRBV5-5	NA	NA	TRBJ2-5	TGTGCCAGCAGCCGGATTGAGATACAAGAGACCCAGTACTTC	CASSRIEIQETQYF
TRBV10-3	many	NA	TRBJ2-5	TGTGCCATCATGGGAGCCACACGTGAGACCCAGTACTTC	CAIMGATRETQYF